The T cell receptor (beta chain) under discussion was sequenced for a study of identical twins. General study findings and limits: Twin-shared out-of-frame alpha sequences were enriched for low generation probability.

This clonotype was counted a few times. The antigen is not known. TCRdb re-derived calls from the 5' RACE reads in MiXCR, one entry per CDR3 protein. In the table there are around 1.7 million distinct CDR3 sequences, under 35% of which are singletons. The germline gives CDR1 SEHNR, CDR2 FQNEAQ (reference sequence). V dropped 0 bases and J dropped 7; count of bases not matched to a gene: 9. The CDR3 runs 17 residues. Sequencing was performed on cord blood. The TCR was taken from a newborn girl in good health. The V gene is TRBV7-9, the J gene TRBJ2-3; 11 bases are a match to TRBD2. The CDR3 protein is CASSLAVRTSGSHTQYF. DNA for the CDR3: TGTGCCAGCAGCTTAGCGGTGAGAACTAGCGGGAGCCATACGCAGTATTTT.